One and the same sample provided the 10 T cell receptor beta chains below, sequenced in a study of T cells in Graves' hyperthyroidism and ophthalmopathy. Amplified TCR beta CDR3 regions derived from RNA transcripts. The HTBI primer set served for first-round RT-PCR of the TCR CDR3. Using its own MiXCR run on the multiplex PCR reads, TCRdb lists one record per CDR3 protein. The profile shows 600,000 to 650,000 distinct CDR3 sequences, around 15% of them singletons. Sequencing used blood. The origin of the receptors is a young woman with Graves' hyperthyroidism.

Comment on this clonotype: A much larger clone is a single base away; this may be a read error. This chain uses TRBV27 with TRBJ1-1, with D hard to call. The CDR3 is 15 amino acids. Germline V gene lookup returns CDR1 MNHEY and CDR2 SMNVEV (reference sequence). CDR3 protein: CASSLSGTDNTEALF. The DNA of the CDR3 is TGTGCCAGCAGTTTATCAGGTACAGACAACACTGAAGCTCTCTTT.

The chain uses TRBV5-1 and TRBJ2-5; 13 bases align to TRBD2. After removal of 3 bases from V and 5 bases from J, the junction contained 4 bases not matched to a gene. The V gene's germline CDR1 is SGHRS and CDR2 YFSETQ. This CDR3 is built from 15 residues. DNA for the CDR3: TGCGCCAGCAGCTCGACTAGCGGGAGGACGGAGACCCAGTACTTC. Translated: CASSSTSGRTETQYF.

This clonotype was found a few times. The rearrangement uses TRBV20-1 and TRBJ2-7; 8 bases map to TRBD1. V lost 0 bases and J lost 4; bases outside the gene matches: 8. The CDR3 extends over 15 amino acids. The germline V gene encodes CDR1 DFQATT and CDR2 SNEGSKA (reference sequence). The CDR3 DNA sequence: TGCAGTGCTAGAGATCCGGGGACAGGTAGATACGAGCAGTACTTC. It translates to CSARDPGTGRYEQYF.

About this clonotype itself: A read error may be the cause here, since a much bigger clone is one base away. This chain links TRBV18 with TRBJ2-1; TRBD2 matches at 8 bases. CDR3 size: 15 residues. Trimming took 6 bases from V and 8 from J; bases not matched to a gene: 12. Germline V gene data show CDR1 as KGHSH and CDR2 as LQKENI. The CDR3 DNA is TGTGCCAGCTCGGAGAGACTAGCGAAAAACTATGAGCAGTTCTTC. Encoded protein: CASSERLAKNYEQFF. Looking up the rest from reference TRBV18 and TRBJ2-1 gives the full variable domain: NAGVMQNPRHLVRRRGQEARLRCSPMKGHSHVYWYRQLPEEGLKFMVYLQKENIIDESGMPKERFSAEFPKEGPSILRIQQVVRGDSAAYFCASSERLAKNYEQFFGPGTRLTVL.

The rearrangement uses TRBV6-5 and TRBJ2-7; TRBD1 matches 10 bases. Losses at the gene ends were 0 bases for V and 3 bases for J; bases not matched to a gene: 2. The CDR3 covers 15 residues. CDR1 and CDR2 from the germline V gene are MNHEY and SVGAGI. The chain's CDR3 is CASSYSRDRGYEQYF. DNA for the CDR3: TGTGCCAGCAGTTACTCGAGGGACAGGGGCTACGAGCAGTACTTC.

This clonotype was picked up many times. V gene TRBV29-1 combines with J gene TRBJ2-5; no reliable D call. The germline CDR1 and CDR2 sequences are SQVTM and ANQGSEA. The length of the CDR3 is 13 residues. V lost 4 bases, J lost 2 bases, and 11 bases lay in between. CDR3 protein: CSVARLTQETQYF. CDR3 DNA sequence: TGCAGCGTTGCTCGACTTACGCAAGAGACCCAGTACTTC.

Ten or more counts support this clonotype. V and J are TRBV6-1 and TRBJ1-1, with D possibly being TRBD1 (6 bases). Germline assignment: CDR1 MNHNS and CDR2 SASEGT. The V end was cut by 5 bases, the J end by 0 bases, with 13 bases between. The CDR3 loop spans 15 amino acids. CDR3 sequence (DNA): TGTGCCAGCAGTTACGGGGCAGGGGTGAACACTGAAGCTTTCTTT. Amino acids: CASSYGAGVNTEAFF.

The table lists this clonotype with a few counts. The chain is built from TRBV24-1 and TRBJ2-1, with TRBD1 identical over 7 bases. The germline V gene encodes CDR1 KGHDR and CDR2 SFDVKD. The V gene end was trimmed by 2 bases and the J gene end by 9 bases; junction bases not matched to a gene: 12. The CDR3 consists of 16 residues. Written as DNA, the CDR3 is TGTGCCACCAGTGATTATTCCGGGACAGAGATCAGTGAGCAGTTCTTC. This codes for CATSDYSGTEISEQFF.

The chain links TRBV7-3 to TRBJ2-6; TRBD2 matches 7 bases. The CDR3 has 19 residues. Germline loops: CDR1 SGHTA, CDR2 FQGTGA. V gave up 5 bases and J gave up 0 bases; unmatched junction bases: 13. CDR3 amino acids: CASSPKPRDYHSGANVLTF. The DNA of the CDR3 is TGTGCCAGCAGCCCCAAACCCCGGGACTACCACTCTGGGGCCAACGTCCTGACTTTC.

This clonotype was seen a few times. The chain employs TRBV7-8 and TRBJ2-5; D gene uncertain. Trimming took off 9 bases at V and 4 bases at J, with 18 bases between the two ends. The germline V gene has CDR1 SGHVS and CDR2 FQNEAQ. The length of the CDR3 is 14 residues. The CDR3 protein is CASHPPAGGETQYF. The CDR3 DNA reads TGTGCCAGTCACCCGCCGGCAGGCGGAGAGACCCAGTACTTC. Combining the CDR3 with reference TRBV7-8 and TRBJ2-5 gives the whole variable domain GAGVSQSPRYKVAKRGQDVALRCDPISGHVSLFWYQQALGQGPEFLTYFQNEAQLDKSGLPSDRFFAERPEGSVSTLKIQRTQQEDSAVYLCASHPPAGGETQYFGPGTRLLVL.